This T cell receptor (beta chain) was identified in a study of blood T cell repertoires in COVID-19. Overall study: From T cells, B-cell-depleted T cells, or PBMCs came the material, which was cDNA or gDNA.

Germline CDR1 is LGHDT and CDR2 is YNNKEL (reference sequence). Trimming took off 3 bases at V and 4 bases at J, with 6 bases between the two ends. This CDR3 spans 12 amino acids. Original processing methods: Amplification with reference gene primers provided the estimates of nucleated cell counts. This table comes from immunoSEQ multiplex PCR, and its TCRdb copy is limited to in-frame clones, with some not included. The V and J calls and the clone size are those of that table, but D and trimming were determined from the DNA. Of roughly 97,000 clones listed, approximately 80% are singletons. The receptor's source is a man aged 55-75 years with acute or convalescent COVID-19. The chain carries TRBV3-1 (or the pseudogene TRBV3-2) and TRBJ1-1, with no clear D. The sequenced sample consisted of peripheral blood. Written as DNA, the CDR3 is TGTGCCAGCAGCCAGAGAGGCACTGAAGCTTTCTTT. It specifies CASSQRGTEAFF.